The 25 T cell receptor beta chains in this list originate from one sample, sequenced in a study of control samples from healthy donors and cancer patients. Measured with immunoSEQ multiplex PCR; TCRdb has only the in-frame clones, and not every one. This table has roughly 52,000 clones, 95% to 97% appearing once. The specimen sequenced was blood. The receptors come from a woman in her twenties or thirties in good health.

This chain links TRBV6-1 with TRBJ2-5; D may be TRBD1 (7 bases). The CDR3 totals 19 residues. The V gene lost 3 bases and the J gene lost 1 base, with 24 bases spanning the gap. CDR1 is MNHNS, CDR2 SASEGT, per germline. The CDR3 is CASSDGGRFQRGLQETQYF. The CDR3 nucleotides are TGTGCCAGCAGTGATGGAGGGCGGTTTCAGAGGGGGCTCCAAGAGACCCAGTACTTC.

To note about this clone: This sample also contains other DNA sequences that code for the same CDR3. The chain couples TRBV6-4 to TRBJ2-2; TRBD1 or TRBD2 may be the D gene (5 bases each). V was cut by 6 bases and J by 4 bases, with 9 bases left in between. The CDR3 consists of 13 residues. CDR1 and CDR2 from the germline V gene are MRHNA and SNTAGT. The CDR3 region is CASSDGATGELFF. In DNA, the CDR3 is TGTGCCAGCAGCGACGGGGCCACCGGGGAGCTGTTTTTT.

This clone showed up just once. V is TRBV3-1 (or the pseudogene TRBV3-2) and J is TRBJ1-1; a weak D match, TRBD1 (5 bases). The germline V gene has CDR1 LGHDT and CDR2 YNNKEL (reference sequence). V was shortened by 4 bases and J by 8 bases, with 20 bases between the two germline ends. CDR3 length: 15 amino acids. This CDR3 reads CASSPVSLLGGEAFF. The CDR3 DNA sequence: TGTGCCAGCAGCCCAGTATCGTTGCTTGGGGGGGAAGCTTTCTTT.

The gene calls are TRBV11-2 and TRBJ2-2, with no clear D. This CDR3 comprises 13 residues. The germline V gene has CDR1 SGHAT and CDR2 FQNNGV. Trimming removed 1 base at V and 8 bases at J, with 8 bases between. The CDR3 region is CASSLGSQGELFF. The CDR3 DNA sequence: TGTGCCAGCAGCTTAGGATCGCAGGGGGAGCTGTTTTTT. Variable domain in full (rest from reference TRBV11-2 and TRBJ2-2): EAGVAQSPRYKIIEKRQSVAFWCNPISGHATLYWYQQILGQGPKLLIQFQNNGVVDDSQLPKDRFSAERLKGVDSTLKIQPAKLEDSAVYLCASSLGSQGELFFGEGSRLTVL.

The V and J genes are TRBV23-1 and TRBJ2-1; 12 bases map to TRBD1. TRBV23-1 is classed as an ORF, of uncertain function. Trimming cost V 3 bases and J 2 bases; bases outside gene matches: 5. The CDR3 runs to 17 residues. CDR3 coding DNA: TGCGCCAGCAGTCAGGGACAGGGGGCGCAGACCTACAATGAGCAGTTCTTC. Protein product: CASSQGQGAQTYNEQFF.

The V call is TRBV27, the J call TRBJ2-1; D remains unclear. Trimming cost V 5 bases and J 7 bases, with 15 bases left between them. This CDR3 contains 14 residues. Looked up from germline, CDR1 is MNHEY and CDR2 is SMNVEV (reference sequence). CDR3 sequence reads: CASSTWARVNEQFF. CDR3 bases: TGTGCCAGCAGTACGTGGGCCCGGGTTAATGAGCAGTTCTTC.

The rearrangement uses TRBV27 and TRBJ2-3; TRBD2 matches at 14 bases. The germline CDR1 and CDR2 sequences are MNHEY and SMNVEV (reference sequence). The CDR3 loop spans 18 amino acids. V lost 5 bases, J lost 5 bases, and 12 bases stayed unmatched. CDR3 DNA sequence: TGTGCCAGCAGTATCCTCGGGACTAGCGGGAGAGGCGTAGATACGCAGTATTTT. It specifies CASSILGTSGRGVDTQYF.

This sequence joins TRBV9 and TRBJ2-2; TRBD2 matches 9 bases. V was clipped by 1 base and J by 6 bases; unmatched bases: 7. The CDR3 totals 16 residues. Germline loops: CDR1 SGDLS, CDR2 YYNGEE. CDR3 bases: TGTGCCAGCAGCGTAATTAGCGGGAGTCGGTCCGGGGAGCTGTTTTTT. It specifies CASSVISGSRSGELFF.

This chain joins TRBV9 and TRBJ2-2; D is perhaps TRBD1 (5 bases). The V end lost 3 bases, the J end lost 0 bases, and 9 bases lay between the germline ends. CDR1 and CDR2 (germline): SGDLS, YYNGEE. This CDR3 has 15 residues. This CDR3 reads CASSAHRTNTGELFF. Here the CDR3 DNA reads TGTGCCAGCAGCGCTCACAGGACGAACACCGGGGAGCTGTTTTTT.

This rearrangement joins TRBV28 to TRBJ1-3; D not certain. The CDR3 totals 17 residues. Germline V CDR1 and CDR2: MDHEN, SYDVKM. V was shortened by 7 bases and J by 4 bases, with 23 bases between the two germline ends. The DNA for the CDR3 is TGTGCCAGCACGAACGAGGAGGATCGGGGAGACGGAAACACCATATATTTT. This encodes CASTNEEDRGDGNTIYF.

Comments on this clone: Other DNA sequences within the sample encode an identical CDR3. The chain couples TRBV28 to TRBJ1-6, with D uncertain. V was cut by 6 bases and J by 0 bases, with 3 bases left in between. This CDR3 has 13 residues. Germline CDR1 and CDR2: MDHEN and SYDVKM. CDR3 bases: TGTGCCAGCAGCCCCTCCTATAATTCACCCCTCCACTTT. Amino acid sequence: CASSPSYNSPLHF. Together with reference TRBV28 and TRBJ1-6, the CDR3 gives the full variable domain: DVKVTQSSRYLVKRTGEKVFLECVQDMDHENMFWYRQDPGLGLRLIYFSYDVKMKEKGDIPEGYSVSREKKERFSLILESASTNQTSMYLCASSPSYNSPLHFGNGTRLTVT.

The rearrangement links TRBV7-9 to TRBJ2-5; D is ambiguous. V lost 4 bases, J lost 3 bases, and 12 bases lay in between. The CDR3 consists of 14 residues. In germline, CDR1 is SEHNR, CDR2 FQNEAQ (reference sequence). CDR3 region: CASSSADLKETQYF. DNA for the CDR3: TGTGCCAGCAGCTCCGCCGACCTGAAAGAGACCCAGTACTTC.

The V and J genes are TRBV28 and TRBJ2-3, with D maybe TRBD1 (5 bases). The CDR3 contains 16 residues. Per germline, CDR1 MDHEN and CDR2 SYDVKM. The V end was cut by 4 bases, the J end by 0 bases, with 14 bases between. DNA for the CDR3: TGTGCCAGCAGTTCCCGACAGTTCTCTAGCACAGATACGCAGTATTTT. Translation: CASSSRQFSSTDTQYF.

This rearrangement joins TRBV28 to TRBJ1-1, with 9 bases fitting TRBD1. This CDR3 is 13 amino acids long. Germline V gene lookup returns CDR1 MDHEN and CDR2 SYDVKM. V shed 7 bases and J 3 bases; nucleotides not matched to a gene: 3. The CDR3 protein is CASTGQGDTEAFF. Here the CDR3 DNA reads TGTGCCAGCACGGGACAGGGTGACACTGAAGCTTTCTTT.

The chain links TRBV2 to TRBJ2-4; D remains unclear. The V gene lost 1 base and the J gene lost 0 bases, with 13 bases spanning the gap. Germline CDR1 and CDR2: SNHLY and FYNNEI. CDR3 length: 17 residues. CDR3 DNA: TGTGCCAGCAGTGAAGTTGTGACAAGACTAGCCAAAAACATTCAGTACTTC. It specifies CASSEVVTRLAKNIQYF.

The gene calls are TRBV15 and TRBJ1-1; no clear D gene. Germline V gives CDR1 LNHNV, CDR2 YYDKDF (reference sequence). CDR3 length: 14 residues. V lost 1 base and J 0 bases, leaving 6 bases between the germline ends. The DNA of the CDR3 is TGTGCCACCAGCAGAGGTACCCTGAACACTGAAGCTTTCTTT. It specifies CATSRGTLNTEAFF.

The chain links TRBV3-1 (or the pseudogene TRBV3-2) to TRBJ2-2, with D perhaps TRBD1 or TRBD2 (7 bases each). V was pared by 5 bases and J by 5 bases, with 15 bases between. The CDR3 has 15 amino acids. Germline lookup yields CDR1 LGHDT and CDR2 YNNKEL (reference sequence). In nucleotides, the CDR3 is TGTGCCAGCAGCTCACGACAGGGAGGGACCGGGGAGCTGTTTTTT. Protein: CASSSRQGGTGELFF.

V usage is TRBV28 and J usage is TRBJ1-2; 9 nucleotides agree with TRBD1. The CDR3 is 16 residues long. J was trimmed by 1 base and V by 6 bases; bases with no gene match: 9. Germline V gene data show CDR1 as MDHEN and CDR2 as SYDVKM. Here the CDR3 DNA reads TGTGCCAGCAGGAAACAGGGACAGGGACTTAACTATGGCTACACCTTC. This gives the protein CASRKQGQGLNYGYTF.

J is TRBJ2-1 and V is TRBV19, with 9 nucleotides matching TRBD2. The junction had 6 bases not matched to a gene; V was cut back by 4 bases and J by 5 bases. The germline gives CDR1 LNHDA, CDR2 SQIVND (reference sequence). The CDR3 runs 15 residues. In DNA, the CDR3 is TGTGCCAGTAGTACAGGACTAGCGTCTCACAATGAGCAGTTCTTC. Protein product: CASSTGLASHNEQFF. The complete variable domain, with remaining parts taken from reference TRBV19 and TRBJ2-1, reads DGGITQSPKYLFRKEGQNVTLSCEQNLNHDAMYWYRQDPGQGLRLIYYSQIVNDFQKGDIAEGYSVSREKKESFPLTVTSAQKNPTAFYLCASSTGLASHNEQFFGPGTRLTVL.

This clone was seen a single time. CDR3 sequence (DNA): TGCGCCAGCAGCCAACGACTAGAGAACACTGAAGCTTTCTTT. Its protein is CASSQRLENTEAFF. The chain joins TRBV4-1 to TRBJ1-1; D call uncertain. The germline V gene has CDR1 MGHRA and CDR2 YSYEKL. The V and J ends lost 2 bases and 1 base respectively, with 8 bases between them. The length of the CDR3 is 14 residues.

V is TRBV23-1 and J is TRBJ1-2; possibly TRBD1 for D (6 bases). TRBV23-1 is an ORF, with its function uncertain. This CDR3 comprises 14 residues. The ends were cut back, 2 bases at V and 4 bases at J, with 11 bases in the middle. In DNA, the CDR3 is TGCGCCAGCAGTCAACGTGGACAGACCTATGGCTACACCTTC. Protein sequence: CASSQRGQTYGYTF.

The chain recombines TRBV9 with TRBJ1-2, with a weak D call TRBD1 (6 bases). Germline assignment: CDR1 SGDLS and CDR2 YYNGEE. V lost 3 bases to trimming and J lost 6 bases, with 18 bases between them. The length of the CDR3 is 15 residues. CDR3 bases: TGTGCCAGCAGCGAGCGTAGGGGGGGCGTAGATGGCTACACCTTC. Translated: CASSERRGGVDGYTF.

The gene calls are TRBV5-6 and TRBJ2-7; tentatively, D is TRBD1 (5 bases). This CDR3 has 15 residues. The germline gives CDR1 SGHDT, CDR2 YYEEEE. V lost 0 bases and J 5 bases, leaving 15 bases between the germline ends. The CDR3 protein is CASSLELQASHEQYF. Here the CDR3 DNA reads TGTGCCAGCAGCTTGGAGTTACAGGCTTCCCACGAGCAGTACTTC.

The V call is TRBV3-1 (or the pseudogene TRBV3-2), the J call TRBJ2-1; D is possibly TRBD1 (5 bases). Germline lookup yields CDR1 LGHDT and CDR2 YNNKEL (reference sequence). V was trimmed by 3 bases and J by 8 bases, leaving 14 bases between them. The CDR3 length is 14 residues. CDR3 nucleotide sequence: TGTGCCAGCAGCCAGGGGCAGGCCGCCCATGAGCAGTTCTTC. This sequence encodes CASSQGQAAHEQFF.

V is TRBV2 and J is TRBJ2-3, with D tentatively TRBD2 (7 bases). CDR3 length equals 12 residues. The germline gives CDR1 SNHLY, CDR2 FYNNEI. Trimming took 8 bases from V and 6 from J, leaving 12 bases between them. The DNA for the CDR3 is TGTGCCAGCGTTGGCGGGGGCGATACGCAGTATTTT. It yields the protein CASVGGGDTQYF.